The entry that follows covers one T cell receptor (beta chain) sequence. There is no known antigen for this receptor. There are no base qualities to consult, and no much larger clone falls within one base. CDR1 and CDR2, per the germline V gene (reference sequence), are SEHNR and FQNEAQ. Trimming at the junction amounts to 6 bases on V and 9 bases on J, and the germline ends lie 15 bases apart. The CDR3 runs 14 amino acids, cysteine and phenylalanine included. Kept here is only the CDR3 DNA, which spans 42 bases and is read in frame from base 1. The data are from a study of shared T cell receptors in the human thymus (dated by TCRdb to about 2021). For the study in its entirety: The study examined how self-reactive, shared T-cell receptor alpha chains are generated in the human thymus.

The library was produced with the immunoSEQ multiplex PCR assay. The clones in this table, taken by TCRdb from immuneACCESS, are in-frame only. Not every clone is retained; where verified, under half of the shortfall comes from an unresolved V gene, and the cause of the rest is unknown. A total of approximately 68,000 clones appear in this sample, roughly 96% of them only once. Roughly 0.03% of the sample comes from the top ten. Sequenced input: thymocytes. The clonotype comes from a human donor. The chain is encoded by TRBV7-9 joined to TRBJ1-6, and the D gene may be TRBD1, 6 bases matching. The CDR3 protein is CASRPGQSSSPLHF. The DNA sequence follows: TGTGCCAGCAGACCCGGACAGAGTAGTTCACCCCTCCACTTT.